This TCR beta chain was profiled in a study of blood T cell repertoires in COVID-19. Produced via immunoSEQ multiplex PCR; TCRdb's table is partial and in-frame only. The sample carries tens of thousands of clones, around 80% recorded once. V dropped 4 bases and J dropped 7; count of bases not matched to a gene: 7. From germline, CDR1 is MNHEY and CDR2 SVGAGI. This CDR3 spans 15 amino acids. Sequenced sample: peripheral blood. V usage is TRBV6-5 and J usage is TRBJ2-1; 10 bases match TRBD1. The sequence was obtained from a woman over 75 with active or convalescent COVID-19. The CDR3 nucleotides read TGTGCCAGCAGTTCCTGGGGACAGGGGCAGAATGAGCAGTTCTTC. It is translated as CASSSWGQGQNEQFF.